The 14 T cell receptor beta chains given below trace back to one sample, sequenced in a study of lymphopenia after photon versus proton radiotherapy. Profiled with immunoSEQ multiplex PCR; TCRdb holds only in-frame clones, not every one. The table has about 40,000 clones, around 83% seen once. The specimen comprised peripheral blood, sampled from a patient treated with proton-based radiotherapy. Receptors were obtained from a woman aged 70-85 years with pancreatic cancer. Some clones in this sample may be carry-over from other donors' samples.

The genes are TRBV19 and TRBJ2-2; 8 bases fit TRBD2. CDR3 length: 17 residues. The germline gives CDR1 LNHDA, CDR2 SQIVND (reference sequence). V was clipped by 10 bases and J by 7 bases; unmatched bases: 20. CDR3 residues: CATSPGGVAGRVGELFF. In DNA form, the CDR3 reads TGTGCCACCTCACCTGGAGGGGTAGCGGGAAGGGTCGGGGAGCTGTTTTTT.

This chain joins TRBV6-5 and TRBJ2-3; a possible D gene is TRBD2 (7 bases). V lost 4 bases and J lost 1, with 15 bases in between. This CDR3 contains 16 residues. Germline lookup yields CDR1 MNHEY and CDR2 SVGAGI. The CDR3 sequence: CASSSLRGGGTDTQYF. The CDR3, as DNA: TGTGCCAGCAGTTCCCTTAGGGGGGGCGGCACAGATACGCAGTATTTT.

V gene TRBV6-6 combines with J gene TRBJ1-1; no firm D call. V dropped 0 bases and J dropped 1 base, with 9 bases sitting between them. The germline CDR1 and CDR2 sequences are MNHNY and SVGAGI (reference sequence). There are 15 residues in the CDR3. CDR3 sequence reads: CASSYSRAGNTEAFF. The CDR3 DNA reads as TGTGCCAGCAGTTACTCGAGGGCGGGGAACACTGAAGCTTTCTTT.

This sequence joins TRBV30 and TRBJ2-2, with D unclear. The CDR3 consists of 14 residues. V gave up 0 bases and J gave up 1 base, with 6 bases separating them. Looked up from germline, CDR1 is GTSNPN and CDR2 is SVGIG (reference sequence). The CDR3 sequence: CAWSVGLNTGELFF. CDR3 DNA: TGTGCCTGGAGTGTGGGTTTGAACACCGGGGAGCTGTTTTTT. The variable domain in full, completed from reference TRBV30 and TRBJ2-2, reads SQTIHQWPATLVQPVGSPLSLECTVEGTSNPNLYWYRQAAGRGLQLLFYSVGIGQISSEVPQNLSASRPQDRQFILSSKKLLLSDSGFYLCAWSVGLNTGELFFGEGSRLTVL.

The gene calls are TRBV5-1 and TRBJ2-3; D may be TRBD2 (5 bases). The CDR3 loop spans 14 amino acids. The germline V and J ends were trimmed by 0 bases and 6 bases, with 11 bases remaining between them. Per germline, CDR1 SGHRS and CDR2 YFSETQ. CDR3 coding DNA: TGCGCCAGCAGCTTGGAGAGGGCCCGGGATACGCAGTATTTT. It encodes CASSLERARDTQYF.

Here the CDR3 DNA reads TGTGCCTGGAGTGAGGGACAGGGTTCAAATTCACCCCTCCACTTT. Translating it yields CAWSEGQGSNSPLHF. The chain employs TRBV30 and TRBJ1-6; 9 bases are a match to TRBD1. Germline CDR1 GTSNPN, CDR2 SVGIG (reference sequence). V dropped 1 base and J dropped 7; count of bases not matched to a gene: 5. CDR3 size: 15 residues.

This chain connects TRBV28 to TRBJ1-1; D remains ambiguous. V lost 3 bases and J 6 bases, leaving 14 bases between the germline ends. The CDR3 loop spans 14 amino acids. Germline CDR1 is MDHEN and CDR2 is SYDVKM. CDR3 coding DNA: TGTGCCAGCAGTTTGAACAGCCGGGTGGCTGAAGCTTTCTTT. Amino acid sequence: CASSLNSRVAEAFF. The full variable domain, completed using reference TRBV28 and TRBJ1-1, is DVKVTQSSRYLVKRTGEKVFLECVQDMDHENMFWYRQDPGLGLRLIYFSYDVKMKEKGDIPEGYSVSREKKERFSLILESASTNQTSMYLCASSLNSRVAEAFFGQGTRLTVV.

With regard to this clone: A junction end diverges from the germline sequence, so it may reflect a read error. The CDR3 sequence: CASSLEGRGTDTQYF. The CDR3 DNA reads TGTGCTAGCAGCTTAGAGGGGAGGGGCACAGATACGCAGTATTTT. The V call is TRBV7-7, the J call TRBJ2-3; 7 bases match TRBD2. There are 15 residues in the CDR3. CDR1 is SSHAT and CDR2 is FNYEAQ in the germline V gene (reference sequence).

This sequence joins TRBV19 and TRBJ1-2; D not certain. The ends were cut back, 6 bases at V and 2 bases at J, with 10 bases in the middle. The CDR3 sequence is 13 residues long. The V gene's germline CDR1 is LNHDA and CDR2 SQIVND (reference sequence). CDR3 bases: TGTGCCAGTAGGGTCGGATTCAACTATGGCTACACCTTC. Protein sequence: CASRVGFNYGYTF.

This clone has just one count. In nucleotides, the CDR3 is TGTGCCAGCAGCCCGGACAGGGGGCAACAGACCCAGTACTTC. Translation: CASSPDRGQQTQYF. The chain is built from TRBV7-2 and TRBJ2-5; 11 bases fit TRBD1. Germline values: CDR1 SGHTA, CDR2 FQGNSA. Unmatched junction bases numbered 5, after V lost 5 bases and J lost 6 bases. The CDR3 has 14 amino acids.

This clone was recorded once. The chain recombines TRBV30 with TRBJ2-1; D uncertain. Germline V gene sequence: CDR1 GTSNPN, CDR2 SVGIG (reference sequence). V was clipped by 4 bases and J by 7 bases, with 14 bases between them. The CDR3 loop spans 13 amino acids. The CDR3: CAWTPGVSNEQFF. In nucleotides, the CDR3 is TGTGCCTGGACCCCAGGAGTCTCGAATGAGCAGTTCTTC.

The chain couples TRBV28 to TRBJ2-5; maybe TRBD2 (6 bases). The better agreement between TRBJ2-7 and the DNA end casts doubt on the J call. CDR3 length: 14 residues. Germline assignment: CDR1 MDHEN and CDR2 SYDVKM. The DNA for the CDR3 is TGTGCCAGCAGTTTCGACGGGAGTTTATACGAGCAGTACTTC. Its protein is CASSFDGSLYEQYF.

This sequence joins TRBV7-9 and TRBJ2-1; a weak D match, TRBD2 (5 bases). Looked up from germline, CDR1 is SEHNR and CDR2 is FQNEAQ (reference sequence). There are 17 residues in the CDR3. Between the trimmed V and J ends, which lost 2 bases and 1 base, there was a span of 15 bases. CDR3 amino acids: CASSLFPLERSYNEQFF. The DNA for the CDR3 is TGTGCCAGCAGCTTATTCCCACTAGAGCGGTCCTACAATGAGCAGTTCTTC.

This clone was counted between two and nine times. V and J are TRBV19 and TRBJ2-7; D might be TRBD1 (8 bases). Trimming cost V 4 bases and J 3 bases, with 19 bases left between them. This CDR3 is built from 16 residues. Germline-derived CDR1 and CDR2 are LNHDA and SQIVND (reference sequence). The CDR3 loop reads CASSKSTGEGGYEQYF. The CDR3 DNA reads TGTGCCAGTAGTAAATCGACAGGGGAGGGCGGCTACGAGCAGTACTTC. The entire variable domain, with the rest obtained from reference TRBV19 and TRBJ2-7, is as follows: DGGITQSPKYLFRKEGQNVTLSCEQNLNHDAMYWYRQDPGQGLRLIYYSQIVNDFQKGDIAEGYSVSREKKESFPLTVTSAQKNPTAFYLCASSKSTGEGGYEQYFGPGTRLTVT.